The next 23 T cell receptor beta chains were all read from a single sample in a study of regulatory T cells in long-lasting Graves disease. The time point: newly diagnosed GD, antithyroid drugs for less than 3 months. RNA isolated from PBMCs was used to make the TCR library. Both iRepertoire HTBI primers and Arm-PCR of CDR3 regions were used to build the TCR beta libraries. TCRdb reprocessed the multiplex PCR reads via MiXCR and lists one record per CDR3 protein. The data contain approximately 400,000 distinct CDR3 sequences, about 14% of them singletons. This material consisted of peripheral blood mononuclear cells (PBMCs), taken at new diagnosis, from a patient treated with antithyroid drugs. These receptors all stem from a female donor with Graves disease.

This clonotype was counted only a few times. Since no conserved phenylalanine or tryptophan closes the CDR3, a read error is the likely cause. The chain links TRBV29-1 to TRBJ1-2; D gene unclear. This CDR3 spans 10 amino acids. Germline-derived CDR1 and CDR2 are SQVTM and ANQGSEA. Trimming took off 5 bases at V and 6 bases at J, with 7 bases between the two ends. Here the CDR3 DNA reads TGCAGCGTTTACTACAATGGCTACACCCTC. It is translated as CSVYYNGYTL.

This clonotype was seen a few times. A read error is possible here, since a much larger clone lies one base away. This chain connects TRBV9 to TRBJ2-1, with D perhaps TRBD1 or TRBD2 (5 bases each). The CDR3 covers 14 residues. Germline CDR1 reads SGDLS; CDR2 reads YYNGEE. The ends were cut back, 4 bases at V and 10 bases at J, with 18 bases in the middle. This CDR3 reads CASSLKSGPYEQFF. The CDR3 region has the DNA TGTGCCAGCAGCTTAAAGTCGGGGCCCTACGAGCAGTTCTTC.

The V call is TRBV20-1, the J call TRBJ1-6; 11 bases are a match to TRBD1. The junction had 6 bases not matched to a gene; V was cut back by 5 bases and J by 9 bases. CDR1 and CDR2 (germline): DFQATT, SNEGSKA (reference sequence). CDR3 size: 14 residues. CDR3 sequence reads: CSAGGQGGSSPLHF. As DNA, the CDR3 is TGCAGTGCTGGGGGACAGGGGGGAAGTTCACCCCTCCACTTT.

The chain carries TRBV29-1 and TRBJ2-7, with 10 bases fitting TRBD2. With 0 bases clipped from V and 3 bases from J, the junction kept 14 bases outside the gene matches. CDR1 is SQVTM, CDR2 ANQGSEA, per germline. The CDR3 extends over 18 amino acids. CDR3 sequence: CSVEDLGLAGVGDYEQYF. For the CDR3, the DNA is TGCAGCGTTGAAGATCTGGGGCTAGCGGGAGTTGGGGACTACGAGCAGTACTTC.

The V gene is TRBV27, the J gene TRBJ2-7, with D perhaps TRBD2 (6 bases). The germline gives CDR1 MNHEY, CDR2 SMNVEV (reference sequence). CDR3 length: 13 amino acids. V was pared by 7 bases and J by 3 bases, with 13 bases between. DNA of the CDR3: TGTGCCAGCAATAGGAGGGGAGGCTACGAGCAGTACTTC. The encoded protein is CASNRRGGYEQYF.

This clonotype was picked up a small number of times. V is TRBV10-1 and J is TRBJ2-1; no clear D. This CDR3 spans 14 amino acids. The V end lost 1 base, the J end lost 8 bases, and 12 bases lay between the germline ends. Germline-derived CDR1 and CDR2 are WNHNN and SYGVQD (reference sequence). CDR3 in DNA: TGCGCCAGCAGTGAGTTCAGCCTTGGCGATGAGCAGTTCTTC. Translation gives CASSEFSLGDEQFF.

Ten or more counts support this clonotype. The rearrangement links TRBV7-2 to TRBJ2-1, with D unresolved. The germline gives CDR1 SGHTA, CDR2 FQGNSA. Deletions cut 3 bases from V and 8 bases from J, with 8 bases between. The CDR3 totals 12 residues. CDR3 bases: TGTGCCAGCAGCTTTGACTCGGATGAGCAGTTCTTC. Its protein is CASSFDSDEQFF.

The CDR3 is CASSQVRWDDRNSPLHF. The DNA for the CDR3 is TGCGCCAGCAGCCAAGTTCGCTGGGACGATCGGAATTCACCCCTCCACTTT. V usage is TRBV4-1 and J usage is TRBJ1-6, with D maybe TRBD1 (5 bases). Trimming took 1 base from V and 7 from J, leaving 17 bases between them. This CDR3 has 17 residues. Germline V gene data show CDR1 as MGHRA and CDR2 as YSYEKL.

This clonotype was counted ten times or more. This rearrangement joins TRBV3-1 to TRBJ2-4; D is perhaps TRBD2 (6 bases). The CDR3 loop spans 16 amino acids. V lost 1 base and J 3 bases, leaving 13 bases between the germline ends. Looked up from germline, CDR1 is LGHDT and CDR2 is YNNKEL (reference sequence). CDR3 DNA: TGTGCCAGCAGCCAAGTGGGGAGGTCGGGCAAAAACATTCAGTACTTC. Its translation is CASSQVGRSGKNIQYF.

In this sample, this clonotype turned up many times. The genes are TRBV7-9 and TRBJ2-2, with a weak D call TRBD1 (5 bases). V lost 3 bases, J lost 4 bases, and 9 bases lay in between. The V gene's germline CDR1 is SEHNR and CDR2 FQNEAQ (reference sequence). The CDR3 spans 14 residues. The CDR3 reads CASSFNQGTGELFF. CDR3 sequence (DNA): TGTGCCAGCAGCTTCAATCAGGGCACCGGGGAGCTGTTTTTT.

The CDR3 reads CASSVWTAFGNTEAFF. CDR3 nucleotides: TGTGCCAGCAGCGTGTGGACAGCCTTCGGGAACACTGAAGCTTTCTTT. The rearrangement joins TRBV11-2 to TRBJ1-1, with a tentative D call TRBD1 (6 bases). V was pared by 5 bases and J by 1 base, with 17 bases between. In germline, CDR1 is SGHAT, CDR2 FQNNGV. The CDR3 runs to 16 residues.

The chain uses TRBV19 and TRBJ1-5, with D uncertain. The CDR3 contains 16 residues. Germline V gene sequence: CDR1 LNHDA, CDR2 SQIVND (reference sequence). V lost 5 bases and J 0 bases, leaving 14 bases between the germline ends. CDR3 in amino acids: CASSSTEPYSNQPQHF. The CDR3, as DNA: TGTGCCAGTAGTTCCACAGAACCCTATAGCAATCAGCCCCAGCATTTT.

At least ten counts were recorded for this clonotype. The V gene is TRBV27, the J gene TRBJ1-5; D gene uncertain. Trimming left V 8 bases short and J 5 bases short, with 10 bases between. The germline V gene encodes CDR1 MNHEY and CDR2 SMNVEV (reference sequence). The CDR3 contains 12 residues. The CDR3 here is CASGKGHQPQHF. CDR3 coding DNA: TGTGCCAGCGGAAAGGGCCATCAGCCCCAGCATTTT.

The chain links TRBV7-6 to TRBJ2-7, with 11 bases lining up with TRBD2. The CDR3 is made up of 17 amino acids. CDR1 is SGHVS and CDR2 is FNYEAQ in the germline V gene. Unmatched junction bases numbered 6, after V lost 2 bases and J lost 0 bases. CDR3 in amino acids: CASSLYGSGRASYEQYF. CDR3 nucleotide sequence: TGTGCCAGCAGCTTATATGGTAGCGGGAGGGCCTCCTACGAGCAGTACTTC.

Written as DNA, the CDR3 is TGTGCCAGCAGTGAATTCGGGGAAGTGCGAGCTTTCTTT. Translating it yields CASSEFGEVRAFF. J is TRBJ1-1 and V is TRBV25-1; no clear D. The CDR3 totals 13 residues. The germline V gene has CDR1 MGHDK and CDR2 SYGVNS. The V end lost 1 base, the J end lost 10 bases, and 13 bases lay between the germline ends.

This clonotype showed up many times. The V and J genes are TRBV28 and TRBJ1-3, with TRBD1 as a possible D gene (5 bases). The CDR3 has 14 amino acids. Per the germline V gene, CDR1 is MDHEN and CDR2 is SYDVKM. Between the trimmed V and J ends, which lost 5 bases and 4 bases, there was a span of 12 bases. In DNA form, the CDR3 reads TGTGCCAGCAGTATCCCGGGACCAGGAAACACCATATATTTT. Residues: CASSIPGPGNTIYF.

The chain has TRBV12-5 and TRBJ2-1; the match to TRBD2 covers 9 bases. The CDR3 is 14 residues long. V gave up 4 bases and J gave up 7 bases; unmatched junction bases: 5. Looked up from germline, CDR1 is LGHNT and CDR2 is FRNRAP. CDR3 sequence reads: CASGWGGLANEQFF. CDR3 sequence (DNA): TGTGCTAGTGGTTGGGGGGGACTAGCTAATGAGCAGTTCTTC.

This clonotype was seen many times. The chain links TRBV7-9 to TRBJ1-5, with 9 bases that match TRBD1. The CDR3 totals 20 residues. Germline V gene sequence: CDR1 SEHNR, CDR2 FQNEAQ (reference sequence). The V and J ends lost 0 bases and 2 bases, in that order; junction bases with no gene match: 14. The CDR3 region is CASSLAVGTGIDFGNQPQHF. The CDR3 coding sequence is TGTGCCAGCAGCTTAGCGGTAGGGACAGGGATTGATTTTGGCAATCAGCCCCAGCATTTT.

This clonotype has at least ten counts. The V and J genes are TRBV6-1 and TRBJ2-1, with D maybe TRBD1 (7 bases). This CDR3 has 15 residues. The germline gives CDR1 MNHNS, CDR2 SASEGT. Trimming took 10 bases from V and 4 from J, leaving 20 bases between them. The CDR3, as DNA: TGTGCCACCCTGAGAGGGGCAGGGGGGTACAATGAGCAGTTCTTC. It is translated as CATLRGAGGYNEQFF.

The chain couples TRBV7-6 to TRBJ2-1; 14 bases map to TRBD2. The J segment lost 7 bases and the V segment lost 5 bases, leaving 4 bases of the junction unmatched. Germline V CDR1 and CDR2: SGHVS, FNYEAQ. The CDR3 covers 15 residues. The CDR3 reads CASSPWTSGGNEQFF. The CDR3 DNA follows: TGTGCCAGCAGCCCGTGGACTAGCGGGGGGAATGAGCAGTTCTTC.

Concerning this clonotype itself: A far larger clone is only one base removed, so a read error is likely. The chain has TRBV7-9 and TRBJ2-1, with 9 bases aligning to TRBD1. Germline CDR1 is SEHNR and CDR2 is FQNEAQ (reference sequence). The CDR3 has 14 residues. The V gene end was trimmed by 1 base and the J gene end by 10 bases; junction bases not matched to a gene: 5. The CDR3 sequence is CASSLGTGVGEQFF. The CDR3 nucleotides are TGTGCCAGCAGCTTAGGGACAGGGGTCGGCGAGCAGTTCTTC. Full variable domain (rest looked up from reference TRBV7-9 and TRBJ2-1): DTGVSQNPRHKITKRGQNVTFRCDPISEHNRLYWYRQTLGQGPEFLTYFQNEAQLEKSRLLSDRFSAERPKGSFSTLEIQRTEQGDSAMYLCASSLGTGVGEQFFGPGTRLTVL.

This clonotype was counted ten times or more. The genes are TRBV12-3 or TRBV12-4 and TRBJ1-5; D unclear. This CDR3 is built from 13 residues. The V end lost 5 bases, the J end lost 2 bases, and 7 bases lay between the germline ends. As DNA, the CDR3 is TGTGCCAGCAGTCGGTGGGGCAATCAGCCCCAGCATTTT. Translated: CASSRWGNQPQHF.

The J gene is TRBJ2-7, the V gene TRBV27; 8 bases are a match to TRBD2. This CDR3 has 13 residues. Per the germline V gene, CDR1 is MNHEY and CDR2 is SMNVEV (reference sequence). V lost 6 bases, J lost 3 bases, and 4 bases stayed unmatched. The CDR3, as DNA: TGTGCCAGCAGCAACGGGGGGGGCTACGAGCAGTACTTC. Translation gives CASSNGGGYEQYF.